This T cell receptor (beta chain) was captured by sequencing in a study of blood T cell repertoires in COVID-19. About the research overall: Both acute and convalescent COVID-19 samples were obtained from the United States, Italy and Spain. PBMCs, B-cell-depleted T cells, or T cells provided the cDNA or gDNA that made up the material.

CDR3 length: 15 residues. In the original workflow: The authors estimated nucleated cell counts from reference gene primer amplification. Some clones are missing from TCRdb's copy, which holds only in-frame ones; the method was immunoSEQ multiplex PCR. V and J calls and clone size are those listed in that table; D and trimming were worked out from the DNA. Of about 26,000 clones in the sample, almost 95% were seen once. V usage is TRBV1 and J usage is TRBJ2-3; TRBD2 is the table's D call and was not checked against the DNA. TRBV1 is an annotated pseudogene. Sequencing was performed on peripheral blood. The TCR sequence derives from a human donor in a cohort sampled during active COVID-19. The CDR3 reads CTSSRAAGGPDTQYF. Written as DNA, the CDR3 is TGCACCAGCAGCCGGGCGGCGGGGGGGCCAGATACGCAGTATTTT.